Below, 8 T cell receptor beta chains from the same sample are listed, as sequenced in a study of STAT3 mutations in large granular lymphocyte leukemia. General observations from the study: Every T-cell large granular lymphocyte leukemia patient had at least one immunodominant TCR beta clonotype.

Using immunoSEQ multiplex PCR, the repertoire was profiled, and TCRdb retains in-frame clones only, with some absent. The sample carries over a thousand clones, almost 70% recorded once. No cognate antigen is known for these TCRs. The specimen sequenced was peripheral blood mononuclear cells. Receptors were obtained from a woman in her sixties or seventies with T-cell large granular lymphocyte leukemia. Some clones in this sample may be carry-over from other donors' samples.

The chain uses TRBV5-1 and TRBJ1-2; a weak D match, TRBD1 (6 bases). This CDR3 is built from 12 residues. The ends were cut back, 2 bases at V and 6 bases at J, with 8 bases in the middle. Per the germline V gene, CDR1 is SGHRS and CDR2 is YFSETQ. This chain's CDR3 is CASSFRGHGYTF. CDR3 sequence (DNA): TGCGCCAGCAGCTTCAGGGGCCATGGCTACACCTTC.

The chain has TRBV7-3 and TRBJ2-3, with 11 positions matching TRBD1. After removal of 4 bases from V and 4 bases from J, the junction contained 7 bases not matched to a gene. Looked up from germline, CDR1 is SGHTA and CDR2 is FQGTGA. The CDR3 length is 16 residues. The CDR3 region is CASSSGQGAAADTQYF. For the CDR3, the DNA is TGTGCCAGCAGCTCTGGACAGGGGGCAGCGGCAGATACGCAGTATTTT.

This clone was seen only a few times. The chain couples TRBV6-6 to TRBJ2-7, with 11 bases that match TRBD2. The V segment lost 2 bases and the J segment 3 bases; nucleotides outside the gene matches: 0. Germline CDR1 reads MNHNY; CDR2 reads SVGAGI (reference sequence). This CDR3 contains 14 residues. CDR3 loop: CASSYGLAGYEQYF. The CDR3 bases are TGTGCCAGCAGTTACGGACTAGCGGGCTACGAGCAGTACTTC.

The chain couples TRBV4-1 to TRBJ2-5; no definite D call. The germline V gene encodes CDR1 MGHRA and CDR2 YSYEKL. CDR3 length equals 12 residues. V lost 4 bases and J lost 2, with 5 bases in between. CDR3 amino acids: CASSPEQETQYF. CDR3 nucleotide sequence: TGCGCCAGCAGCCCCGAGCAAGAGACCCAGTACTTC.

The CDR3, as DNA: TGTGCCAGCAGTGAAGCTAGCGGGAGCTCCTACGAGCAGTACTTC. Translated: CASSEASGSSYEQYF. The chain recombines TRBV6-1 with TRBJ2-7; 9 nucleotides align to TRBD2. The V gene end was trimmed by 0 bases and the J gene end by 0 bases; junction bases not matched to a gene: 0. CDR3 size: 15 residues. Looked up from germline, CDR1 is MNHNS and CDR2 is SASEGT.

This clone was observed a handful of times. V usage is TRBV30 and J usage is TRBJ1-2, with D unclear. Germline CDR1 reads GTSNPN; CDR2 reads SVGIG (reference sequence). The CDR3 loop spans 12 amino acids. The ends were cut back, 1 base at V and 3 bases at J, with 6 bases in the middle. The CDR3 DNA sequence: TGTGCCTGGAGTGGGACGGACTATGGCTACACCTTC. Its protein product is CAWSGTDYGYTF.

This chain links TRBV6-1 with TRBJ2-2, with 8 bases fitting TRBD2. The CDR3 totals 16 residues. Germline V gene lookup returns CDR1 MNHNS and CDR2 SASEGT. V shed 2 bases, J shed 6 bases, and the junction held 8 bases outside the gene matches. Here the CDR3 reads CASSELSGAPAGELFF. As DNA, the CDR3 is TGTGCCAGCAGTGAACTTAGCGGGGCGCCTGCCGGGGAGCTGTTTTTT.

This clone has just one count. V gene TRBV7-9 combines with J gene TRBJ2-7; 7 nucleotides line up with TRBD1. The J segment lost 1 base and the V segment lost 3 bases, leaving 3 bases of the junction unmatched. Germline-derived CDR1 and CDR2 are SEHNR and FQNEAQ (reference sequence). The CDR3 extends over 14 amino acids. CDR3 in amino acids: CASSFRDSSYEQYF. The CDR3 DNA is TGTGCCAGCAGCTTCCGGGACAGTTCCTACGAGCAGTACTTC.